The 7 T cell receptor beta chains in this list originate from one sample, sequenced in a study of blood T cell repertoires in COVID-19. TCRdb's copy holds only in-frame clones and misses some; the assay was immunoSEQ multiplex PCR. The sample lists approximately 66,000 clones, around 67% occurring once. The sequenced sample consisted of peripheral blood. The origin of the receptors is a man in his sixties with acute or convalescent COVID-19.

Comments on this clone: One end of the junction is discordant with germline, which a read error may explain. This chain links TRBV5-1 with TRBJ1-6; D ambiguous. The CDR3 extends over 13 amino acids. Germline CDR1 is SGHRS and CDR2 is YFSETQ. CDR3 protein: CASNLSGDSPLHF. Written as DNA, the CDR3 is TGCGCCAGCAACTTGTCAGGCGATTCACCCCTCCACTTT.

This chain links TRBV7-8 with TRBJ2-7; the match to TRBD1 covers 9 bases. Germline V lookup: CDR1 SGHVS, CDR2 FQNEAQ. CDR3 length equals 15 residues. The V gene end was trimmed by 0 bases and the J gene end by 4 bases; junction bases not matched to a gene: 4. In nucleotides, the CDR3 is TGTGCCAGCAGCTTAGCCTCACAGGGGGCTTACGAGCAGTACGTC. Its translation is CASSLASQGAYEQYV.

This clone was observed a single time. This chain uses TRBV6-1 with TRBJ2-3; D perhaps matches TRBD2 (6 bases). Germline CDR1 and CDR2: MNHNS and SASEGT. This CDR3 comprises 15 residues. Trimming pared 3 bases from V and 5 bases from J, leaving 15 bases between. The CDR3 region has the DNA TGTGCCAGCAGTGAGTCGGGAGAAGGTGGAGATACGCAGTATTTT. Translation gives CASSESGEGGDTQYF.

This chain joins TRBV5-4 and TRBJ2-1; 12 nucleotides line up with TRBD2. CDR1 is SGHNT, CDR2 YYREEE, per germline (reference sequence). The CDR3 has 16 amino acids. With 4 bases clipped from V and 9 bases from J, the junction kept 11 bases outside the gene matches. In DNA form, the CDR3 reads TGTGCCAGCAGCCACGGGACTAGCGGGCCTGTATTTGAGCAGTTCTTC. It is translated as CASSHGTSGPVFEQFF.

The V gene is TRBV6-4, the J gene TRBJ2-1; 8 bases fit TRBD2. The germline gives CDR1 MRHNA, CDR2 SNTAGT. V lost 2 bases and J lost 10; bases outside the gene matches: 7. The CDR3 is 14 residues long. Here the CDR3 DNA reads TGTGCCAGCAGTGACCCCTCGGGGGGGTGGGAGCAGTTCTTC. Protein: CASSDPSGGWEQFF.

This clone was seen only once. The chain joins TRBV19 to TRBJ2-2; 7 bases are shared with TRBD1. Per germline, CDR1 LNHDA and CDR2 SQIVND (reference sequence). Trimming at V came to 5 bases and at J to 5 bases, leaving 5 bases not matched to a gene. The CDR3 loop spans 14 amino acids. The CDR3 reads CASSFNRGTGELFF. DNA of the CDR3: TGTGCCAGTAGTTTTAACAGGGGAACCGGGGAGCTGTTTTTT.

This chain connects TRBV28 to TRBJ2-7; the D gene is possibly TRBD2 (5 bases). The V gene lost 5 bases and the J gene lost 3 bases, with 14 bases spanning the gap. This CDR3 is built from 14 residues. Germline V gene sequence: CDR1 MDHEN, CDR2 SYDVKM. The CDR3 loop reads CASSPWTFVYEQYF. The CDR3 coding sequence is TGTGCCAGCAGTCCCTGGACTTTCGTCTACGAGCAGTACTTC.